One and the same sample provided the 7 T cell receptor beta chains below, sequenced in a study of identical twins (TCRdb year 2016). The library was made by 5' RACE. Sequencing was carried out with an Illumina HiSeq 2000. Through fastp at Q25 and MiXCR, TCRdb rebuilt clones from the public reads, retaining in-frame beta chains. A single entry per CDR3 protein holds the most common genes and DNA from its merged rows. This sample lists around 680,000 distinct CDR3 sequences; more than 6.5% were detected once. Clones ranked in the top ten supply 0.98% of the sample. These data also formed part of another study, on yellow fever vaccine responses in identical twins.

The sample was PBMCs. Source of these receptors: a woman younger than 35 in good health.

The V and J genes are TRBV24-1 and TRBJ2-1; D is unresolved. In germline, CDR1 is KGHDR, CDR2 SFDVKD. V lost 0 bases to trimming and J lost 3 bases, with 11 bases between them. The CDR3 runs 16 residues. The CDR3 spells CATSDLTSTYYNEQFF. The CDR3 bases are TGTGCCACCAGTGATTTGACGTCTACTTACTACAATGAGCAGTTCTTC.

This clonotype was picked up a small number of times. At one boundary the junction diverges from the germline segment, which might be a read error. The chain recombines TRBV5-1 with TRBJ2-1; tentative D call: TRBD1 (6 bases). This CDR3 spans 15 amino acids. From germline, CDR1 is SGHRS and CDR2 YFSETQ. CDR3 coding DNA: TGCGCCAGCAGCTTAGGGGGTAGCTCCTACACTGAGCAGTTCTTC. Translating gives CASSLGGSSYTEQFF.

The chain joins TRBV20-1 to TRBJ2-3, with TRBD2 as a possible D gene (5 bases). The V and J ends lost 3 bases and 4 bases respectively, with 14 bases between them. The CDR3 length is 14 residues. In germline, CDR1 is DFQATT, CDR2 SNEGSKA (reference sequence). The CDR3 DNA reads TGCAGTGCTAGGAGGGCCAACAGAGCAGATACGCAGTATTTT. Residues: CSARRANRADTQYF.

This clonotype was seen a few times. The rearrangement links TRBV6-1 to TRBJ2-1, with D possibly matching TRBD1 (6 bases). Germline-derived CDR1 and CDR2 are MNHNS and SASEGT. V was trimmed by 6 bases and J by 0 bases, leaving 15 bases between them. The CDR3 covers 16 residues. CDR3 region: CASRRRSGVSYNEQFF. The CDR3 DNA follows: TGTGCCAGCAGACGTAGATCAGGGGTCTCCTACAATGAGCAGTTCTTC.

This chain connects TRBV20-1 to TRBJ1-4; D call uncertain. Germline loops: CDR1 DFQATT, CDR2 SNEGSKA (reference sequence). V shed 3 bases and J shed 0 bases, with 8 bases lying between them. This CDR3 has 14 residues. The CDR3 DNA is TGCAGTGCTAGTACGCCCTCAACTAATGAAAAACTGTTTTTT. Its protein product is CSASTPSTNEKLFF.

This clonotype has at least ten counts. V is TRBV28 and J is TRBJ2-7, with 7 bases matching TRBD1. With 7 bases clipped from V and 4 bases from J, the junction kept 16 bases outside the gene matches. The CDR3 loop spans 16 amino acids. The V gene's germline CDR1 is MDHEN and CDR2 SYDVKM. The CDR3 DNA reads TGTGCCAGCACCACCCCGGGACAGCTTCTCTTGTACGAGCAGTACTTC. It yields the protein CASTTPGQLLLYEQYF. The variable domain in full, completed from reference TRBV28 and TRBJ2-7, reads DVKVTQSSRYLVKRTGEKVFLECVQDMDHENMFWYRQDPGLGLRLIYFSYDVKMKEKGDIPEGYSVSREKKERFSLILESASTNQTSMYLCASTTPGQLLLYEQYFGPGTRLTVT.

The chain joins TRBV30 to TRBJ2-7; D might be TRBD1 (6 bases). The CDR3 extends over 13 amino acids. Trimming cost V 0 bases and J 5 bases, with 11 bases left between them. Germline CDR1 and CDR2: GTSNPN and SVGIG (reference sequence). CDR3: CAWSVRRTDEQYF. CDR3 DNA sequence: TGTGCCTGGAGTGTACGCCGGACAGACGAGCAGTACTTC. Looking up the rest from reference TRBV30 and TRBJ2-7 gives the full variable domain: SQTIHQWPATLVQPVGSPLSLECTVEGTSNPNLYWYRQAAGRGLQLLFYSVGIGQISSEVPQNLSASRPQDRQFILSSKKLLLSDSGFYLCAWSVRRTDEQYFGPGTRLTVT.